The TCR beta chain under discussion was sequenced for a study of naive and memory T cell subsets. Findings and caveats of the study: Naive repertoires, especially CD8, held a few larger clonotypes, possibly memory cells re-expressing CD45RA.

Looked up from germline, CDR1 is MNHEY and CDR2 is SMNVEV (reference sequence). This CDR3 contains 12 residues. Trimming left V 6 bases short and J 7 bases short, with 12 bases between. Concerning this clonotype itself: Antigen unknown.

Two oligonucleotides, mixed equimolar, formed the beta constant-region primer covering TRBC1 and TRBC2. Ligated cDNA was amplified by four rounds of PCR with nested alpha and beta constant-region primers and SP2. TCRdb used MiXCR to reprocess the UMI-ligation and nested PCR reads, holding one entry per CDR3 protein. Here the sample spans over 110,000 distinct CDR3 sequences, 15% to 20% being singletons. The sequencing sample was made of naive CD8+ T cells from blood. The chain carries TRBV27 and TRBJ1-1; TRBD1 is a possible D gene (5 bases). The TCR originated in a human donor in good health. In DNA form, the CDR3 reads TGTGCCAGCAGCCTTCCGGGGGGTGAAGCTTTCTTT. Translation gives CASSLPGGEAFF.